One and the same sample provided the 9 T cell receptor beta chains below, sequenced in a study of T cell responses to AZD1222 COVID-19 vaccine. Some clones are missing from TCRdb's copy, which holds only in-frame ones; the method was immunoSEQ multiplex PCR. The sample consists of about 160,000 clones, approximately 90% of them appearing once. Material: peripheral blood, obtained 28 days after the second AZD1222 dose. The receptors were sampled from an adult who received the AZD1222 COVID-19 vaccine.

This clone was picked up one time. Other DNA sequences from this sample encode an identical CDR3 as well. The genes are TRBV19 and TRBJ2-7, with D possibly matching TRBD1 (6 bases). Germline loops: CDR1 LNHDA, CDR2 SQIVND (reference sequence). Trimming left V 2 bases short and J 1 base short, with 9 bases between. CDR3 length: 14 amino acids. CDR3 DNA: TGTGCCAGTAGTATACGGCAGGGGTCCTACGAGCAGTACTTC. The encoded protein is CASSIRQGSYEQYF.

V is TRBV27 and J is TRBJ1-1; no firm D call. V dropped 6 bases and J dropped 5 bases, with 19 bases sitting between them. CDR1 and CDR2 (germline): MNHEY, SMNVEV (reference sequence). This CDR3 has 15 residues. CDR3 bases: TGTGCCAGCAGCCCCAAGCCCCCATATGAGACTGAAGCTTTCTTT. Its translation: CASSPKPPYETEAFF.

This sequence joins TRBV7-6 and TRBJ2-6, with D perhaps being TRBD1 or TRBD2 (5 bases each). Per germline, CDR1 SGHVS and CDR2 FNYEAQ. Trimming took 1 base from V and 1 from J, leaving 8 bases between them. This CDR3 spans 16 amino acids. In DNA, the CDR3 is TGTGCCAGCAGCTTAGGGGACCATTCTGGGGCCAACGTCCTGACTTTC. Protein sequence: CASSLGDHSGANVLTF.

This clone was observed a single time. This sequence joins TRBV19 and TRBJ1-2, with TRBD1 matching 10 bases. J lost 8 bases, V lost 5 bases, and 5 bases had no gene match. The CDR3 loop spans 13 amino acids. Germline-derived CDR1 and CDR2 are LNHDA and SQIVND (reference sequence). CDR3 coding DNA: TGTGCCAGTAGTGCCGACAGGGGGCACGGCTACACCTTC. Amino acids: CASSADRGHGYTF. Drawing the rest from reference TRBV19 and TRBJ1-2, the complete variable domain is DGGITQSPKYLFRKEGQNVTLSCEQNLNHDAMYWYRQDPGQGLRLIYYSQIVNDFQKGDIAEGYSVSREKKESFPLTVTSAQKNPTAFYLCASSADRGHGYTFGSGTRLTVV.

CDR3 amino acids: CASSVRGGAETQYF. CDR3 nucleotides: TGTGCCAGCAGTGTGCGAGGGGGGGCAGAGACCCAGTACTTC. V and J are TRBV2 and TRBJ2-5; tentatively, D is TRBD2 (7 bases). CDR1 SNHLY and CDR2 FYNNEI come from the germline V gene. V was cut by 4 bases and J by 4 bases, with 13 bases left in between. The CDR3 length is 14 residues.

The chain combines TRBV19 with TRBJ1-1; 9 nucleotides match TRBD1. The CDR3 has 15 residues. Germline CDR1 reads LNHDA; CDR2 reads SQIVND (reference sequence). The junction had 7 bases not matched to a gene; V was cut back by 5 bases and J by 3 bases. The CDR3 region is CASSPGQGWYTEAFF. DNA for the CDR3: TGTGCCAGTAGTCCGGGACAGGGTTGGTACACTGAAGCTTTCTTT.

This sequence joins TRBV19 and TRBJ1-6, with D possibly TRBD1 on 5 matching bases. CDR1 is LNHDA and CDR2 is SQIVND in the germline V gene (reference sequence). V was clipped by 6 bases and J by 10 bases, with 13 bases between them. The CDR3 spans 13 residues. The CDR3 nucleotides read TGTGCCAGTAGATTGGGACCTTCGTCACCCCTCCACTTT. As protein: CASRLGPSSPLHF.

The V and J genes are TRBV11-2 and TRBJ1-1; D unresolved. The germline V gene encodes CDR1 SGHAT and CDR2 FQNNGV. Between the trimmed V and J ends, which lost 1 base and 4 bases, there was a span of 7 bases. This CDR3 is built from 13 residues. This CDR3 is CASSLAGGTEAFF. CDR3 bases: TGTGCCAGCAGCTTAGCGGGCGGCACTGAAGCTTTCTTT.

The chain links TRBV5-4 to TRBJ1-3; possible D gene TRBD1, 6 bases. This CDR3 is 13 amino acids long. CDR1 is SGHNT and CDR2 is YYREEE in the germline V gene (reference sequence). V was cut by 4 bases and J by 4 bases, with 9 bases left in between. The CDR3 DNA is TGTGCCAGCAGCGGGGGGGCCGGAAACACCATATATTTT. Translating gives CASSGGAGNTIYF.